This TCR beta chain stems from a study of glioma-infiltrating T cells (TCRdb year 2016). Context from the whole study: Sequencing of TCR alpha- and beta-chain repertoires was performed on glioma tissue, on non-neoplastic brain tissue, and on matched peripheral blood mononuclear cells. To measure divergence between tissue and blood T-cell populations, each tissue-infiltrating repertoire was compared with the peripheral blood repertoire of the same patient. The paired cohort comprised three low-grade glioma patients, 8 or 9 primary glioblastoma patients and three non-glioma patients contributing non-neoplastic brain tissue.

The iRepertoire nested amplicon-rescue multiplex PCR (arm-PCR) platform was used to amplify TCR alpha and beta CDR3 regions from RNA. For one-step reverse transcription and amplification, roughly 90-400 ng of tissue mRNA or PBMC total RNA was used as input. Following bead purification, Illumina adapters were added through a secondary multiplex PCR, and the libraries were then gel-purified between 200 and 400 bp. Internal 6-nucleotide barcodes were carried by the libraries and were used for demultiplexing. Sequencing of libraries was performed on an Illumina MiSeq with 2x220 or 2x250 nucleotide paired-end reads. The published analysis was carried out like this. Paired reads were merged using FLASH 1.2.11 and aligned with BWA-MEM to the GRCh37 human genome, and TRA and TRB reads were then extracted. An IMGT-derived reference of cassette sequences and CDR3 motifs, with pseudogenes included, was used for V and J assignment. Three-frame translation of reads was performed, and productive CDR3s were defined as those with a C...FGXG motif and no stop codons. Unique combinations of V-J cassette pair and CDR3 amino acid sequence were defined as clonotypes. Filtering of reads was based on Hamming distance, with the threshold set by the sequence error rate of each sample in mapped regions. TCRdb itself trimmed the public reads at Q25 with fastp, ran MiXCR and retained productive beta chains. CDR3 protein duplicates are merged, each entry listing the most common genes and DNA. The V and J calls follow TCRdb's processing rather than the paper's. In all, the sample holds about 130,000 distinct CDR3 sequences, and roughly a quarter of those were seen once. About a quarter of the sample rests with the top ten.

In the case of this clonotype: It lacks a known antigen. The input lacks base qualities; no much larger clone sits a single base away.

Points the paper makes about the study in general: VJ-independent divergence between tissue and blood was found to be below expectation in non-neoplastic patients but above expectation in all gliomas, particularly low-grade gliomas. Small numbers underpinned the group comparisons: roughly 8 glioblastoma patients, three low-grade glioma patients and three non-neoplastic patients. Very few CDR3 sequences were found to be shared between tissue and blood, and this scarcity was attributed to high CDR3 diversity and limited sampling.

CDR1 SEHNR and CDR2 FQNEAQ are derived from the germline V gene (reference sequence). Including cysteine and valine, the CDR3 has 16 amino acids. The kept DNA is CDR3 alone, 48 bases in frame from the first base. The rearrangement combines TRBV7-9 with TRBJ2-7; no D gene call is confident. This TCR was recovered from a human donor with low-grade glioma or glioblastoma, undergoing nonglioma brain surgery, or in good health (not recorded which). Sequencing input: glioma tissue, nonneoplastic brain tissue, or PBMCs (not recorded which). The DNA is TGCGCCAGCAGCTTGACGCCCCAGGCCCCATCGAAAGAGCAGTACGTC. This sequence encodes CASSLTPQAPSKEQYV.